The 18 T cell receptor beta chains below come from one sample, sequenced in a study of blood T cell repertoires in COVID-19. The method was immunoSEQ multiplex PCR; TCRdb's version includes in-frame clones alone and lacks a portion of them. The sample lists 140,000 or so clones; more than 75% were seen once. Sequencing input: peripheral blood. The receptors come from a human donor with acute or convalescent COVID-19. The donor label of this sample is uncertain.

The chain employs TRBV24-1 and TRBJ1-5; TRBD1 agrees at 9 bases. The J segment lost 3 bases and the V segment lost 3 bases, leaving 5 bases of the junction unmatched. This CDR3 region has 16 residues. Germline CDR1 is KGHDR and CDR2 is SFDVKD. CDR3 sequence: CATSDPGQGINQPQHF. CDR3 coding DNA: TGTGCCACCAGTGATCCGGGACAGGGAATCAATCAGCCCCAGCATTTT.

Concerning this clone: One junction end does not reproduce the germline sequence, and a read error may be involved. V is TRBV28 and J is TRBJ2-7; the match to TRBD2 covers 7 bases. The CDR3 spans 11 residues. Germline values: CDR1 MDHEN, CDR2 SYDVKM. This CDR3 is CASSSGTTVAF. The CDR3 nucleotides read TGTGCCAGCAGTTCCGGGACTACCGTCGCCTTC.

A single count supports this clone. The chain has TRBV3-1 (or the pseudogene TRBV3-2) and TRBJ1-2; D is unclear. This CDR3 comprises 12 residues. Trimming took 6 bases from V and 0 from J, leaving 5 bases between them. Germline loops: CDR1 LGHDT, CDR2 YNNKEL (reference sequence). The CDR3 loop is CASRATNYGYTF. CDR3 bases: TGTGCCAGCAGGGCAACTAACTATGGCTACACCTTC.

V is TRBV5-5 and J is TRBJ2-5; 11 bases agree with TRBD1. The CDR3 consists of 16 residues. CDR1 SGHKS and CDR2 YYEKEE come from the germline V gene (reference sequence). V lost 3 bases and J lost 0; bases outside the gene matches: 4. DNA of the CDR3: TGTGCCAGCAGCTGGGGGACAGGGGGGTACCAAGAGACCCAGTACTTC. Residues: CASSWGTGGYQETQYF.

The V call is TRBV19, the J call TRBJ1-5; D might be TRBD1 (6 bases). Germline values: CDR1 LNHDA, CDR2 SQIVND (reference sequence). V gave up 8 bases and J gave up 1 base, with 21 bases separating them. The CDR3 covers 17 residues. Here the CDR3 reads CASREPLWTVSNQPQHF. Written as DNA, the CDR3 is TGTGCCAGTCGTGAGCCTCTTTGGACAGTAAGCAATCAGCCCCAGCATTTT.

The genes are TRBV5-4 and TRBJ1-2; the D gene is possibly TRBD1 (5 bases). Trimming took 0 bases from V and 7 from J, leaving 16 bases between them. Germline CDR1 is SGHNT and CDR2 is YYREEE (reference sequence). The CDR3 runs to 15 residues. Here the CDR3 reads CASSLGRGRAFGYTF. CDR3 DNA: TGTGCCAGCAGCTTGGGGCGAGGCAGGGCTTTTGGCTACACCTTC.

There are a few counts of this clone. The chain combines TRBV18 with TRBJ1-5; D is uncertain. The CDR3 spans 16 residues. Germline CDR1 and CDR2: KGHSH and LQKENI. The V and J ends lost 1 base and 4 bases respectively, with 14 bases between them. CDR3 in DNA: TGTGCCAGCTCACCACAAACAAGCAGGATGAATCAGCCCCAGCATTTT. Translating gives CASSPQTSRMNQPQHF.

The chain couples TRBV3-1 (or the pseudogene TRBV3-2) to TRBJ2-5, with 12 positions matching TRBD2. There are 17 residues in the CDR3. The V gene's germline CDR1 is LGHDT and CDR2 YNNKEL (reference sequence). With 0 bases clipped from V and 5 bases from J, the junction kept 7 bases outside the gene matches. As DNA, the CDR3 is TGTGCCAGCAGCCAAGATCTAGCGGGGGGGCGGGTGGAGACCCAGTACTTC. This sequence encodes CASSQDLAGGRVETQYF.

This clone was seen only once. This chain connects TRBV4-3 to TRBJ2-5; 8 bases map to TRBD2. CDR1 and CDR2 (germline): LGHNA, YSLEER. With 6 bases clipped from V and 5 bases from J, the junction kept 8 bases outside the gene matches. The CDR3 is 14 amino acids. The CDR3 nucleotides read TGCGCCAGCAGGAAGGCAGCGGGAGACGAGACCCAGTACTTC. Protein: CASRKAAGDETQYF.

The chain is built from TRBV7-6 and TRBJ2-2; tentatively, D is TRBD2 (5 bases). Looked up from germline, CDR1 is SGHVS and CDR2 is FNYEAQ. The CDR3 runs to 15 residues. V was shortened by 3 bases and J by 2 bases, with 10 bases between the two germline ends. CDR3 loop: CASSLRAVNTGELFF. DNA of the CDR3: TGTGCCAGCAGCTTGCGGGCAGTTAACACCGGGGAGCTGTTTTTT.

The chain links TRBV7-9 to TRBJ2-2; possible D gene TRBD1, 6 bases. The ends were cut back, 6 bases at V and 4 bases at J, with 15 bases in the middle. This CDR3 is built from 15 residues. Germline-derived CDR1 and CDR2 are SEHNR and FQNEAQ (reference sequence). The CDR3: CASRNLTGFTGELFF. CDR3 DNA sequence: TGTGCCAGCAGGAATCTAACAGGGTTCACCGGGGAGCTGTTTTTT.

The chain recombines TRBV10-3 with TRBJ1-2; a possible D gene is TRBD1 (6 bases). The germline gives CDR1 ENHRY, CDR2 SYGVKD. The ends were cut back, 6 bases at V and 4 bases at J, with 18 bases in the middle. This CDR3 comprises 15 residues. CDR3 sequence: CAISQTGPSIYGYTF. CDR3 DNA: TGTGCCATCAGCCAGACAGGACCTTCAATCTATGGCTACACCTTC.

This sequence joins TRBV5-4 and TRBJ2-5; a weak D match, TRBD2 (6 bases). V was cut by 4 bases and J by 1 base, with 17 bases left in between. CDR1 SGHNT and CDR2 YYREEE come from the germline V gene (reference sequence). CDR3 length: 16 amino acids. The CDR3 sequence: CASSTIPGLVQETQYF. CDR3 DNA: TGTGCCAGCAGCACAATTCCGGGACTCGTCCAAGAGACCCAGTACTTC.

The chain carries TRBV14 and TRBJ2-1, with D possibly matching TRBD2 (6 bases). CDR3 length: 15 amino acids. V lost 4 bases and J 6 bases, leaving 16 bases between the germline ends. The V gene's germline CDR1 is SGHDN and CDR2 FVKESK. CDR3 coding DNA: TGTGCCAGCAGCCCCTCCCGGGAGTCTATCAATGAGCAGTTCTTC. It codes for CASSPSRESINEQFF.

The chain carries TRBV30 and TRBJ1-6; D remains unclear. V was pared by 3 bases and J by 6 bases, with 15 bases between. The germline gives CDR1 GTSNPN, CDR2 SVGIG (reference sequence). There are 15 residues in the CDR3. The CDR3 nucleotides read TGTGCCTGGAGAACTAAAGGAGGGCCTAATTCACCCCTCCACTTT. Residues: CAWRTKGGPNSPLHF.

CDR3 protein: CSAGGGYEQYF. For the CDR3, the DNA is TGCAGCGCCGGGGGGGGCTACGAGCAGTACTTC. This chain links TRBV29-1 with TRBJ2-7, with 8 positions matching TRBD2. The CDR3 sequence is 11 residues long. The V and J ends lost 7 bases and 3 bases, in that order; junction bases with no gene match: 2. Germline V gives CDR1 SQVTM, CDR2 ANQGSEA.

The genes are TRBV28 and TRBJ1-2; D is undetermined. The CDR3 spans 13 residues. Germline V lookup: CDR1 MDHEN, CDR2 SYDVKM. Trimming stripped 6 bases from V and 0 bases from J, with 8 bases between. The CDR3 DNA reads TGTGCCAGCAGGGCGGGCTCTAACTATGGCTACACCTTC. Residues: CASRAGSNYGYTF.

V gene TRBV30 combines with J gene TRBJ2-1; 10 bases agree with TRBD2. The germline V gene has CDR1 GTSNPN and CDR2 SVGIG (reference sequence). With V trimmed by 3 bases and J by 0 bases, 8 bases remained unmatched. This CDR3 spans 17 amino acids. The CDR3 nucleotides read TGTGCCTGGAGGGCGGGTAGCGGGGGGAGCTCCTACAATGAGCAGTTCTTC. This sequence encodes CAWRAGSGGSSYNEQFF.